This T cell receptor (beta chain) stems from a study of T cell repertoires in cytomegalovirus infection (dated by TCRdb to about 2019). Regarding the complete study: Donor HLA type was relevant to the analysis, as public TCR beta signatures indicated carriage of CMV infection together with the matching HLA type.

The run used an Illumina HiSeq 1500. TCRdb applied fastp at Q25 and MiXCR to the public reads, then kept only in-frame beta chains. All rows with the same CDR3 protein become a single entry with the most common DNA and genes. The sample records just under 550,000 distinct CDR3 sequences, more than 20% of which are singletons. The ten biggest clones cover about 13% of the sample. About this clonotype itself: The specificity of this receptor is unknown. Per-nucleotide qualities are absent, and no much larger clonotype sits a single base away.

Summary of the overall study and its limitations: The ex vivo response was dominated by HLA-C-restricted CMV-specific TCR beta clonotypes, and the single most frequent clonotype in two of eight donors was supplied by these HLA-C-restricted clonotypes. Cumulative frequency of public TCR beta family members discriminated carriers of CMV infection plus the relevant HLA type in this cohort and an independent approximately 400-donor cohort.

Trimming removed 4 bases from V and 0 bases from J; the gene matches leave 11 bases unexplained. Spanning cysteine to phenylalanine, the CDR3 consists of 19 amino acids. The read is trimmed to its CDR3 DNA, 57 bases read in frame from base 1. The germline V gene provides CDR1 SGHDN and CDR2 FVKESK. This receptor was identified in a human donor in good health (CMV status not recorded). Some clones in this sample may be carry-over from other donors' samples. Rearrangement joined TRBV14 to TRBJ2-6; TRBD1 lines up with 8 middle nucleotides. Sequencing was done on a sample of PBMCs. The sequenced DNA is TGTGCCAGCAGCCGATTAGACAGGGGAGCCTACTCTGGGGCCAACGTCCTGACTTTC. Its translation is CASSRLDRGAYSGANVLTF.